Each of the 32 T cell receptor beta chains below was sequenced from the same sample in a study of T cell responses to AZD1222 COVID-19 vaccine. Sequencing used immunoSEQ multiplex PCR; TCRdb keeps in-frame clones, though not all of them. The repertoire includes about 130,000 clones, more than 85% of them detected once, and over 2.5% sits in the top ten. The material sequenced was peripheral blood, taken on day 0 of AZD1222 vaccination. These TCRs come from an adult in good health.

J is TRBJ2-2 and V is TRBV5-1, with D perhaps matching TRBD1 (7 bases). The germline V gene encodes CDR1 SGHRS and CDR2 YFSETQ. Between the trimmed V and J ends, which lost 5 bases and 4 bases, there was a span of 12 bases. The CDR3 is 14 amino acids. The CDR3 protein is CASSSQGGTGELFF. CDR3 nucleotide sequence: TGCGCCAGCAGTTCGCAGGGGGGCACCGGGGAGCTGTTTTTT.

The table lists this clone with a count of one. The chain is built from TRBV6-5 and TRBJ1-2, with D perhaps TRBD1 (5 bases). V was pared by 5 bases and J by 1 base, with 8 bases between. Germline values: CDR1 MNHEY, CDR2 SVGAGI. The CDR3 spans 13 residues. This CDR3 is CASSRRGNYGYTF. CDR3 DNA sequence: TGTGCCAGCAGTCGGAGGGGTAACTATGGCTACACCTTC.

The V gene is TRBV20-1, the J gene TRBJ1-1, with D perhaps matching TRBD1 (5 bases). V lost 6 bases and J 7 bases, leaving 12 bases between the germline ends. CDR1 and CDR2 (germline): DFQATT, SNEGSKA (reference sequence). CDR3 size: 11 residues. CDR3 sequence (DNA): TGCAGTGCACGCAGGGAGTTTGAAGCTTTCTTT. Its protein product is CSARREFEAFF.

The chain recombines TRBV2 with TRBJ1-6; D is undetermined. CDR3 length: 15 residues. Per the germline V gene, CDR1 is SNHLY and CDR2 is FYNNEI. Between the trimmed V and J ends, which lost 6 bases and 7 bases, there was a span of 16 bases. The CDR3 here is CASRPEPRRNSPLHF. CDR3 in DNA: TGTGCCAGCAGGCCCGAACCGAGGAGGAATTCACCCCTCCACTTT. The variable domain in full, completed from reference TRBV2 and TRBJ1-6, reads EPEVTQTPSHQVTQMGQEVILRCVPISNHLYFYWYRQILGQKVEFLVSFYNNEISEKSEIFDDQFSVERPDGSNFTLKIRSTKLEDSAMYFCASRPEPRRNSPLHFGNGTRLTVT.

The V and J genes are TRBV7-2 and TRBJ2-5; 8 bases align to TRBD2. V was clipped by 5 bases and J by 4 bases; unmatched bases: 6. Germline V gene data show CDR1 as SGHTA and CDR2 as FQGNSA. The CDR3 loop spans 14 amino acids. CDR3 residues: CASSPLAGRETQYF. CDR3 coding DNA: TGTGCCAGCAGCCCCTTAGCGGGAAGAGAGACCCAGTACTTC.

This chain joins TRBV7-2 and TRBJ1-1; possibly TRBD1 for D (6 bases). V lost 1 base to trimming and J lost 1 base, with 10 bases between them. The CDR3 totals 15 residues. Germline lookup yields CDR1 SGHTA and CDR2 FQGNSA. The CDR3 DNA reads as TGTGCCAGCAGCTTAGTTTTAGGGGGGAACACTGAAGCTTTCTTT. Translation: CASSLVLGGNTEAFF. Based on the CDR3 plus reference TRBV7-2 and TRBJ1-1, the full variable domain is GAGVSQSPSNKVTEKGKDVELRCDPISGHTALYWYRQSLGQGLEFLIYFQGNSAPDKSGLPSDRFSAERTGGSVSTLTIQRTQQEDSAVYLCASSLVLGGNTEAFFGQGTRLTVV.

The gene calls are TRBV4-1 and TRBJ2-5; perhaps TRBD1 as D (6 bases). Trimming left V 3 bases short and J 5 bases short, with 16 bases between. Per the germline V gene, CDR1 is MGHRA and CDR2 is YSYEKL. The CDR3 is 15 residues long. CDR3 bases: TGCGCCAGCAGCCAGTCACAGGGTTTCGGGGAGACCCAGTACTTC. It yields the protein CASSQSQGFGETQYF.

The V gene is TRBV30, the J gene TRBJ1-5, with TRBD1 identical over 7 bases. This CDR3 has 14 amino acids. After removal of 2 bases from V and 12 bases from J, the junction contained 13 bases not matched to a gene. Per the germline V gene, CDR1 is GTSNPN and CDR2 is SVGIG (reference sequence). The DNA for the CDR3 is TGTGCCTGGAGTTCGGTAAGGGGGGACAGAGGCCAGCATTTT. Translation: CAWSSVRGDRGQHF.

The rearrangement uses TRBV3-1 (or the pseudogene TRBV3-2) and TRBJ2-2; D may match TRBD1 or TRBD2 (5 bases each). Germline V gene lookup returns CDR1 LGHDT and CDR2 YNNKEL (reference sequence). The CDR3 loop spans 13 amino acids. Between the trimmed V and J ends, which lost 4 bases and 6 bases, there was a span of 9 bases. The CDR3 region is CASSLGAAGELFF. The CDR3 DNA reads TGTGCCAGCAGCCTCGGGGCCGCCGGGGAGCTGTTTTTT.

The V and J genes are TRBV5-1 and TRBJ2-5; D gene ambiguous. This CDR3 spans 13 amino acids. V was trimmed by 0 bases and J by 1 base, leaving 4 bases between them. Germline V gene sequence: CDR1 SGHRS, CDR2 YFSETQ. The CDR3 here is CASSLAVQETQYF. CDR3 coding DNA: TGCGCCAGCAGCTTGGCAGTCCAAGAGACCCAGTACTTC. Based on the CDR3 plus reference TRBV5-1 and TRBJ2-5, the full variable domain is KAGVTQTPRYLIKTRGQQVTLSCSPISGHRSVSWYQQTPGQGLQFLFEYFSETQRNKGNFPGRFSGRQFSNSRSEMNVSTLELGDSALYLCASSLAVQETQYFGPGTRLLVL.

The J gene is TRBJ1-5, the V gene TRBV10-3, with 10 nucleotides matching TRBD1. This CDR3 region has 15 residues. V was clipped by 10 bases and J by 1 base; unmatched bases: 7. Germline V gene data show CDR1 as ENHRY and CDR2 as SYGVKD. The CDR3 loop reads CATGDRGTSNQPQHF. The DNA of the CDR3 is TGTGCCACCGGGGACAGGGGAACGAGCAATCAGCCCCAGCATTTT.

As DNA, the CDR3 is TGCGCCAGCAGCTTAGGGCTAGCGACCAACAATGAGCAGTTCTTC. It is translated as CASSLGLATNNEQFF. The chain recombines TRBV5-1 with TRBJ2-1; a possible D gene is TRBD2 (6 bases). V lost 2 bases to trimming and J lost 5 bases, with 14 bases between them. The CDR3 runs 15 residues. Per the germline V gene, CDR1 is SGHRS and CDR2 is YFSETQ.

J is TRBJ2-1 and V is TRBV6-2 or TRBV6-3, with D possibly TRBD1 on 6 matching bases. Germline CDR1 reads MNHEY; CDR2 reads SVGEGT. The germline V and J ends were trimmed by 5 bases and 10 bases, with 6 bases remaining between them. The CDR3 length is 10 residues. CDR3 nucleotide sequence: TGTGCCAGCAGTCAGGGGGAGCAGTTCTTC. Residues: CASSQGEQFF.

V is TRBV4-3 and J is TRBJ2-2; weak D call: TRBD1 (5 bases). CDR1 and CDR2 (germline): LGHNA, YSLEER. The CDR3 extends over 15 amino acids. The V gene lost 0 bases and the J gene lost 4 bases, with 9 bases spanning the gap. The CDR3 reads CASSQDDDSTGELFF. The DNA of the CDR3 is TGCGCCAGCAGCCAAGACGACGACAGCACCGGGGAGCTGTTTTTT.

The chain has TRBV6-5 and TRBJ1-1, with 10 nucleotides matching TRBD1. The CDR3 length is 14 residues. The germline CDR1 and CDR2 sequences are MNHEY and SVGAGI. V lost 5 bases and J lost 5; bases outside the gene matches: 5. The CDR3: CASSTGDRGTEAFF. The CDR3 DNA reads TGTGCCAGCAGTACTGGGGACAGGGGAACTGAAGCTTTCTTT.

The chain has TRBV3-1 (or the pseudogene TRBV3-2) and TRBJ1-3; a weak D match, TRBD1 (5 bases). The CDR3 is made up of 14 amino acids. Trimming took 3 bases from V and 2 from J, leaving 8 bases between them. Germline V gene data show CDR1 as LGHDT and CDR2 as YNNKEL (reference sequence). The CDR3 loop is CASSQRGTGNTIYF. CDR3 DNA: TGTGCCAGCAGCCAGAGGGGCACTGGAAACACCATATATTTT.

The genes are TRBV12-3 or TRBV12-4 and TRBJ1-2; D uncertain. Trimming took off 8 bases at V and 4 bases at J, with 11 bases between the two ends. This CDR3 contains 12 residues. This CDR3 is CASGSVGYGYTF. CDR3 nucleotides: TGTGCCAGCGGTTCTGTGGGCTATGGCTACACCTTC.

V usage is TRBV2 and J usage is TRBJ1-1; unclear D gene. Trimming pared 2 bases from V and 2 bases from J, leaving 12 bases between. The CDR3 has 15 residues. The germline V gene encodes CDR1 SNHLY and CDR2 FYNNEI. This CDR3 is CASSESGNTNTEAFF. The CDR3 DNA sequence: TGTGCCAGCAGTGAATCCGGGAACACTAACACTGAAGCTTTCTTT.

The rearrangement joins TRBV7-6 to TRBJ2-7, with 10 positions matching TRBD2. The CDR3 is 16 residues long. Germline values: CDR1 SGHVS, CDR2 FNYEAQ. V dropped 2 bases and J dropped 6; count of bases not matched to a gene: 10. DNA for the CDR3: TGTGCCAGCAGCTTATTTGCTAGCGGGAGTCGGGTCGAGCAGTACTTC. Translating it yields CASSLFASGSRVEQYF.

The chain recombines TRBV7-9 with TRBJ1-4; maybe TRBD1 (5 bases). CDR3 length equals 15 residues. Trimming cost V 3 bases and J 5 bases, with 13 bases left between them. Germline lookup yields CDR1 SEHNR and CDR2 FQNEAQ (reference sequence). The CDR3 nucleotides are TGTGCCAGCAGCTTCATTGGGGGGGTAAATGAAAAACTGTTTTTT. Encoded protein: CASSFIGGVNEKLFF.

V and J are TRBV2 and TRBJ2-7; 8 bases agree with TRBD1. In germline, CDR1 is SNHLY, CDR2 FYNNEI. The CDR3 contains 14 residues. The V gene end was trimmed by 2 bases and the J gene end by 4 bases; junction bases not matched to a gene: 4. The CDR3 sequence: CASSERDRTYEQYF. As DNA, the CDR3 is TGTGCCAGCAGTGAAAGGGACAGGACTTACGAGCAGTACTTC.

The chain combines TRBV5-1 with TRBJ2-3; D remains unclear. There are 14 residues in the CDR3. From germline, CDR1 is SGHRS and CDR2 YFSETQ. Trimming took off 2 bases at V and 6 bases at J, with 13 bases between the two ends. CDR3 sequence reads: CASSFASMGDTQYF. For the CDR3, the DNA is TGCGCCAGCAGCTTTGCCTCTATGGGGGATACGCAGTATTTT.

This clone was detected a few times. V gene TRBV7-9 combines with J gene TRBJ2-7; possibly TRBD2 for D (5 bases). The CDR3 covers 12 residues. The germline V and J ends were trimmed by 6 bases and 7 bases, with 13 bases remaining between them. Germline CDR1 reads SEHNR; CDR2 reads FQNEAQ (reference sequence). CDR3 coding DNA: TGTGCCAGCAGTCCGAGGGCTCAGGAGCAGTACTTC. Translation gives CASSPRAQEQYF.

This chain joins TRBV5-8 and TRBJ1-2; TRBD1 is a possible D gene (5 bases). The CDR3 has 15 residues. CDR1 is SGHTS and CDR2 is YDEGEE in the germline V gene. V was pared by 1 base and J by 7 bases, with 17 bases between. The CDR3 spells CASSLRFGAFSGYTF. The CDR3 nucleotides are TGTGCCAGCAGCTTGAGATTCGGGGCATTTAGTGGCTACACCTTC. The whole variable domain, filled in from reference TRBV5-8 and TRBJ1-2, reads EAGVTQSPTHLIKTRGQQATLRCSPISGHTSVYWYQQALGLGLQFLLWYDEGEERNRGNFPPRFSGRQFPNYSSELNVNALELEDSALYLCASSLRFGAFSGYTFGSGTRLTVV.

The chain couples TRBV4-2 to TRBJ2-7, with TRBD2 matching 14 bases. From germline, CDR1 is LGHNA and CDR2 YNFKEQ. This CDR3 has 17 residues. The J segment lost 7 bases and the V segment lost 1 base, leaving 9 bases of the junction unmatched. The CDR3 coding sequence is TGTGCCAGCAGCCAAGTGGGAACCGGGACTAGCGGGAGAGAGCAGTACTTC. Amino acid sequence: CASSQVGTGTSGREQYF.

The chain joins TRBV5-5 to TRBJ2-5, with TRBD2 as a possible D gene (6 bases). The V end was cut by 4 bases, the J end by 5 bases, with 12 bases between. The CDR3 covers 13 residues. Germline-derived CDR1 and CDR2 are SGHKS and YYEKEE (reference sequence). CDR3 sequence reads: CASSPGASETQYF. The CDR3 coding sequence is TGTGCCAGCAGCCCGGGAGCCTCGGAGACCCAGTACTTC.

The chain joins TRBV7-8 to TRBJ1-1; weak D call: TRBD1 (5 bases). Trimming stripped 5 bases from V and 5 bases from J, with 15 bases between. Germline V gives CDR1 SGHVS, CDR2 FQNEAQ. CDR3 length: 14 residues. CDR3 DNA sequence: TGTGCCAGCAGCCCCGACCCGGGGGGTACTGAAGCTTTCTTT. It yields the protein CASSPDPGGTEAFF.

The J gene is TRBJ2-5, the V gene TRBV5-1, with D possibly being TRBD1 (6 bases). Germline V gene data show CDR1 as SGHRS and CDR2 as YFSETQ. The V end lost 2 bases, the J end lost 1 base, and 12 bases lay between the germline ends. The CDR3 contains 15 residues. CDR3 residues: CASSLPDRFQETQYF. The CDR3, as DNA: TGCGCCAGCAGCTTACCCGACAGGTTCCAAGAGACCCAGTACTTC.

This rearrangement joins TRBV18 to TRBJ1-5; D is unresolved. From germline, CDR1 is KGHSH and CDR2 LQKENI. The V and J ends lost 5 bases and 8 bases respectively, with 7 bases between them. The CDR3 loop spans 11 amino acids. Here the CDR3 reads CASSTTEPQHF. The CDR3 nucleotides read TGTGCCAGCTCAACAACCGAGCCCCAGCATTTT. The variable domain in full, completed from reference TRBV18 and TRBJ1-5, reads NAGVMQNPRHLVRRRGQEARLRCSPMKGHSHVYWYRQLPEEGLKFMVYLQKENIIDESGMPKERFSAEFPKEGPSILRIQQVVRGDSAAYFCASSTTEPQHFGDGTRLSIL.

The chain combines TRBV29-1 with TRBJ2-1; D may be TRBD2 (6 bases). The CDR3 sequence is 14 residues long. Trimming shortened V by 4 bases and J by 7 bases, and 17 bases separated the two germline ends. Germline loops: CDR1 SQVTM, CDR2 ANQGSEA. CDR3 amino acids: CSVAGGRWVNEQFF. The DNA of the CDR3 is TGCAGCGTTGCCGGGGGACGTTGGGTGAATGAGCAGTTCTTC.

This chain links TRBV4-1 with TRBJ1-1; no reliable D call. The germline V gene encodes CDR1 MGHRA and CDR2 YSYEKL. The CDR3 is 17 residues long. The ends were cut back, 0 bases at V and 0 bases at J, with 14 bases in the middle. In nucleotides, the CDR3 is TGCGCCAGCAGCCAAGAGGGAAGGGCGGTAATGAACACTGAAGCTTTCTTT. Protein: CASSQEGRAVMNTEAFF.

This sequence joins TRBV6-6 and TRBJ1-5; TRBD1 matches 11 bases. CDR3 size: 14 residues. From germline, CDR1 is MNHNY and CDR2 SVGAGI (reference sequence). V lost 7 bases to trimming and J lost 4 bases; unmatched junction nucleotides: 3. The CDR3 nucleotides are TGTGCCAGCAACCGGGACAGGGGGAATCAGCCCCAGCATTTT. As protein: CASNRDRGNQPQHF.